This entry is about one T cell receptor (beta chain). Its antigen is as yet unknown. The V gene lost 2 bases and the J gene lost 2 bases, with 7 bases spanning the gap. CDR3 length equals 13 residues. The V gene's germline CDR1 is GTSNPN and CDR2 SVGIG (reference sequence). The source of the sample is a study of T cell repertoires and HLA-DP antigens. About the study: DNA input averaged around 200 ng in sorted CD137+CD4+ and roughly 1.2 ug in pre-culture CD4+.

Amplification used primers for 54 TRBV and 13 TRBJ segments. Some clones are missing from TCRdb's copy, which holds only in-frame ones; the method was immunoSEQ multiplex PCR. The sample consists of about 89,000 clones, around nine tenths of them appearing once. The TCR comes from a man aged 50-60 years in good health and CMV-seronegative. The genes are TRBV30 and TRBJ2-4; no reliable D call. The sequenced material came from CD4+ T cells from PBMCs. This chain's CDR3 is CAWSTGTKNIQYF. CDR3 in DNA: TGTGCCTGGAGTACCGGCACCAAAAACATTCAGTACTTC.